One sample yielded the 18 T cell receptor beta chains listed below, sequenced in a study of T cell changes during pregnancy in multiple sclerosis. Sequencing was performed with immunoSEQ multiplex PCR; in TCRdb, only in-frame clones are kept and a portion is missing. The sample has 90,000 or so clones; 80% to 95% are singletons. Sequences were derived from peripheral blood, sampled in the first trimester of pregnancy. These receptors were obtained from a female donor in good health, enrolled as a control in a pregnancy study.

The chain is built from TRBV30 and TRBJ1-2; 7 nucleotides match TRBD1. The CDR3 is made up of 16 amino acids. V dropped 3 bases and J dropped 2; count of bases not matched to a gene: 12. The germline CDR1 and CDR2 sequences are GTSNPN and SVGIG (reference sequence). CDR3 sequence reads: CAWSAPGTESNYGYTF. The CDR3 DNA reads as TGTGCCTGGAGCGCTCCCGGGACAGAGAGCAACTATGGCTACACCTTC. Variable domain in full (rest from reference TRBV30 and TRBJ1-2): SQTIHQWPATLVQPVGSPLSLECTVEGTSNPNLYWYRQAAGRGLQLLFYSVGIGQISSEVPQNLSASRPQDRQFILSSKKLLLSDSGFYLCAWSAPGTESNYGYTFGSGTRLTVV.

This clone occurred once. The chain employs TRBV18 and TRBJ1-5, with D possibly TRBD1 on 6 matching bases. V lost 4 bases and J lost 0, with 13 bases in between. The CDR3 sequence is 16 residues long. Germline CDR1 is KGHSH and CDR2 is LQKENI. The CDR3 sequence: CASSLSGQTSNQPQHF. Here the CDR3 DNA reads TGTGCCAGCTCACTATCCGGACAGACTAGCAATCAGCCCCAGCATTTT.

The V and J genes are TRBV9 and TRBJ2-7; 10 bases match TRBD2. This CDR3 has 16 amino acids. V gave up 3 bases and J gave up 4 bases; unmatched junction bases: 10. CDR1 is SGDLS, CDR2 YYNGEE, per germline. The CDR3 nucleotides are TGTGCCAGCAGCGCCTCATCCAGCGGGGGGGCTTACGAGCAGTACTTC. This encodes CASSASSSGGAYEQYF.

The chain carries TRBV5-4 and TRBJ1-6, with 8 bases lining up with TRBD1. V shed 6 bases, J shed 1 base, and the junction held 6 bases outside the gene matches. This CDR3 comprises 16 residues. Germline CDR1 is SGHNT and CDR2 is YYREEE (reference sequence). CDR3 DNA: TGTGCCAGCACCCGGACAGGGCGATCCTATAATTCACCCCTCCACTTT. It yields the protein CASTRTGRSYNSPLHF.

The rearrangement joins TRBV28 to TRBJ1-2; D unresolved. The germline V gene has CDR1 MDHEN and CDR2 SYDVKM. CDR3 length: 11 residues. Trimming left V 6 bases short and J 3 bases short, with 5 bases between. CDR3 DNA: TGTGCCAGCAGCCGTGACTATGGCTACACCTTC. Protein product: CASSRDYGYTF.

The V call is TRBV9, the J call TRBJ2-7; 12 nucleotides agree with TRBD1. The CDR3 covers 16 residues. Trimming removed 3 bases from V and 5 bases from J; junction bases left unmatched: 9. Germline CDR1 is SGDLS and CDR2 is YYNGEE. The CDR3 coding sequence is TGTGCCAGCAGCGGCCGGGACAGGGGGCGAACAAACGAGCAGTACTTC. Translated, it gives CASSGRDRGRTNEQYF.

The chain combines TRBV7-9 with TRBJ1-6; 8 positions agree with TRBD1. The germline gives CDR1 SEHNR, CDR2 FQNEAQ (reference sequence). The J segment lost 9 bases and the V segment lost 5 bases, leaving 6 bases of the junction unmatched. The CDR3 sequence is 14 residues long. The chain's CDR3 is CASSPTGESSPLHF. CDR3 bases: TGTGCCAGCAGCCCGACAGGGGAAAGTTCACCCCTCCACTTT.

This chain links TRBV18 with TRBJ1-6; D ambiguous. Germline loops: CDR1 KGHSH, CDR2 LQKENI. The V end lost 2 bases, the J end lost 7 bases, and 9 bases lay between the germline ends. The CDR3 loop spans 14 amino acids. The CDR3 here is CASSPALRNSPLHF. CDR3 sequence (DNA): TGTGCCAGCTCACCAGCTCTGCGGAATTCACCCCTCCACTTT.

The rearrangement links TRBV4-3 to TRBJ2-7, with 10 bases that match TRBD1. Germline CDR1 LGHNA, CDR2 YSLEER. V shed 0 bases, J shed 5 bases, and the junction held 7 bases outside the gene matches. The CDR3 sequence is 16 residues long. The CDR3 nucleotides read TGCGCCAGCAGCCAAGATCGAGGGACAGGGGTACACGAGCAGTACTTC. Translation gives CASSQDRGTGVHEQYF.

This chain connects TRBV29-1 to TRBJ2-5, with TRBD2 as a possible D gene (6 bases). The CDR3 sequence is 12 residues long. CDR1 is SQVTM and CDR2 is ANQGSEA in the germline V gene. V was trimmed by 7 bases and J by 3 bases, leaving 12 bases between them. The CDR3 DNA sequence: TGCAGCGCCGAACCGGGGGAAGAGACCCAGTACTTC. Translation: CSAEPGEETQYF.

The V call is TRBV6-5, the J call TRBJ1-2, with 7 bases that match TRBD1. Per the germline V gene, CDR1 is MNHEY and CDR2 is SVGAGI. This CDR3 is built from 14 residues. J gave up 4 bases and V 5 bases, and 7 bases lay outside the gene matches. CDR3 in amino acids: CASSATGAGYGYTF. The CDR3 nucleotides read TGTGCCAGCAGTGCCACAGGGGCGGGCTATGGCTACACCTTC.

CDR3 nucleotides: TGTGCCGTTCTGGGAGCTAACTATGGCTACACCTTC. Protein: CAVLGANYGYTF. The V gene is TRBV2, the J gene TRBJ1-2; D call uncertain. This CDR3 contains 12 residues. CDR1 is SNHLY, CDR2 FYNNEI, per germline. The germline V and J ends were trimmed by 11 bases and 0 bases, with 10 bases remaining between them.

Here the CDR3 reads CASSLDQGSYEQYF. In DNA, the CDR3 is TGTGCCAGCAGCTTAGACCAGGGGTCCTACGAGCAGTACTTC. This rearrangement joins TRBV11-2 to TRBJ2-7; D is possibly TRBD1 (6 bases). Trimming stripped 0 bases from V and 1 base from J, with 7 bases between. The CDR3 has 14 residues. From germline, CDR1 is SGHAT and CDR2 FQNNGV.

The chain links TRBV5-4 to TRBJ2-1, with TRBD1 identical over 8 bases. The V segment lost 3 bases and the J segment 2 bases; nucleotides outside the gene matches: 4. Germline V gene sequence: CDR1 SGHNT, CDR2 YYREEE (reference sequence). This CDR3 is built from 15 residues. In DNA form, the CDR3 reads TGTGCCAGCAGCTACGACAGGGGAACCTACAATGAGCAGTTCTTC. Translation: CASSYDRGTYNEQFF.

CDR3 loop: CASSQHSTGYNSGANVLTF. CDR3 in DNA: TGCGCCAGCAGCCAACATTCGACAGGATACAACTCTGGGGCCAACGTCCTGACTTTC. This chain links TRBV4-3 with TRBJ2-6, with D perhaps TRBD1 (6 bases). Looked up from germline, CDR1 is LGHNA and CDR2 is YSLEER. V gave up 2 bases and J gave up 0 bases, with 17 bases separating them. This CDR3 comprises 19 residues.

The chain joins TRBV30 to TRBJ2-1; weak D call: TRBD2 (6 bases). This CDR3 has 11 amino acids. Trimming cost V 1 base and J 9 bases, with 7 bases left between them. In germline, CDR1 is GTSNPN, CDR2 SVGIG (reference sequence). This CDR3 reads CAWSGEVEQFF. DNA for the CDR3: TGTGCCTGGAGTGGGGAGGTTGAGCAGTTCTTC.

The CDR3 sequence: CAWSYLQDETQYF. CDR3 bases: TGTGCCTGGAGTTATTTACAGGATGAGACCCAGTACTTC. This chain connects TRBV30 to TRBJ2-5; TRBD1 might be the D (5 bases). Between the trimmed V and J ends, which lost 2 bases and 5 bases, there was a span of 12 bases. From germline, CDR1 is GTSNPN and CDR2 SVGIG (reference sequence). The CDR3 is 13 residues long.

This sequence joins TRBV2 and TRBJ1-4; D might be TRBD1 (6 bases). The V gene's germline CDR1 is SNHLY and CDR2 FYNNEI. The CDR3 runs 14 residues. The V gene lost 5 bases and the J gene lost 7 bases, with 14 bases spanning the gap. The CDR3 DNA sequence: TGTGCCAGCAGTTTTAGGGGGGGGCGTGAAAAACTGTTTTTT. It encodes CASSFRGGREKLFF.